The following is a T cell receptor (beta chain) sequence with its context. V lost 2 bases to trimming and J lost 6 bases; unmatched junction nucleotides: 14. The V gene's germline CDR1 is LGHNA and CDR2 YNFKEQ. The CDR3 has 18 residues. TCRdb re-analysed the 5' RACE reads in MiXCR, keeping a single row per CDR3 protein. This table has hundreds of thousands of distinct CDR3 sequences, around 5.7% appearing once. These data are taken from a study of identical twins. This chain connects TRBV4-2 to TRBJ2-1; 9 bases map to TRBD2. The receptor comes from a man younger than 35 in good health. Input material: naive T cells sorted from blood. The CDR3 loop is CASSQLLPGLAEPNEQFF. The DNA for the CDR3 is TGTGCCAGCAGCCAATTGCTCCCGGGACTAGCCGAACCCAATGAGCAGTTCTTC.